These 14 T cell receptor beta chains came from one sample sequenced in a study of identical twins. TCRdb re-analysed the 5' RACE reads in MiXCR, keeping a single row per CDR3 protein. Among around 220,000 distinct CDR3 sequences listed, over 12% were seen once. Sequenced: memory (CD45RO+) T cells sorted from blood. All receptors come from a woman aged 18-35 years in good health.

The V gene is TRBV27, the J gene TRBJ1-6; 7 positions agree with TRBD1. Germline CDR1 and CDR2: MNHEY and SMNVEV (reference sequence). V was clipped by 6 bases and J by 10 bases; unmatched bases: 9. The CDR3 runs to 14 residues. The CDR3 spells CASRLTGAGSPLHF. The CDR3 nucleotides read TGTGCCAGCAGACTAACAGGGGCCGGATCACCCCTCCACTTT.

This rearrangement joins TRBV12-3 or TRBV12-4 to TRBJ2-1, with 7 bases matching TRBD2. The V and J ends lost 5 bases and 5 bases, in that order; junction bases with no gene match: 9. The CDR3 extends over 15 amino acids. In DNA form, the CDR3 reads TGTGCCAGCAGTCCCCGGGGGAGCGGGGACAATGAGCAGTTCTTC. This sequence encodes CASSPRGSGDNEQFF.

This clonotype was observed many times. The chain links TRBV20-1 to TRBJ2-7, with unresolved D. V was pared by 3 bases and J by 3 bases, with 12 bases between. CDR1 DFQATT and CDR2 SNEGSKA come from the germline V gene (reference sequence). This CDR3 comprises 13 residues. This chain's CDR3 is CSARHTYGYEQYF. CDR3 coding DNA: TGCAGTGCTAGGCATACCTACGGCTACGAGCAGTACTTC.

This clonotype was observed a handful of times. The rearrangement links TRBV20-1 to TRBJ1-1, with 7 bases aligning to TRBD1. CDR1 is DFQATT, CDR2 SNEGSKA, per germline (reference sequence). The CDR3 is 14 residues long. V lost 6 bases and J lost 1; bases outside the gene matches: 8. The CDR3 nucleotides are TGCAGTGCCCTAGGGGGCAGCGGGAACACTGAAGCTTTCTTT. This sequence encodes CSALGGSGNTEAFF.

The chain carries TRBV12-5 and TRBJ2-3; D is uncertain. Germline CDR1 is LGHNT and CDR2 is FRNRAP. This CDR3 has 17 amino acids. V was pared by 0 bases and J by 4 bases, with 17 bases between. Written as DNA, the CDR3 is TGTGCTAGTGGTTTGGTAGTAGTGGTTAAGACCCCAGATACGCAGTATTTT. Encoded protein: CASGLVVVVKTPDTQYF. Full variable domain (missing parts from reference TRBV12-5 and TRBJ2-3): DARVTQTPRHKVTEMGQEVTMRCQPILGHNTVFWYRQTMMQGLELLAYFRNRAPLDDSGMPKDRFSAEMPDATLATLKIQPSEPRDSAVYFCASGLVVVVKTPDTQYFGPGTRLTVL.

In its sample, this clonotype was seen many times. The CDR3 region has the DNA TGTGCCAGCAGTCCAAACAATGAGCAGTTCTTC. Translation: CASSPNNEQFF. The V call is TRBV6-1, the J call TRBJ2-1; D ambiguous. Germline values: CDR1 MNHNS, CDR2 SASEGT. The length of the CDR3 is 11 residues. V lost 5 bases to trimming and J lost 5 bases, with 4 bases between them.

The V and J genes are TRBV5-1 and TRBJ1-3, with 7 bases lining up with TRBD1. Germline CDR1 is SGHRS and CDR2 is YFSETQ. The CDR3 totals 14 residues. V shed 0 bases, J shed 4 bases, and the junction held 1 base outside the gene matches. The CDR3 DNA reads as TGCGCCAGCAGCTTGGCGGACAGGGGAAACACCATATATTTT. Protein sequence: CASSLADRGNTIYF.

The chain uses TRBV12-3 or TRBV12-4 and TRBJ2-3; 7 bases are a match to TRBD1. V was pared by 6 bases and J by 8 bases, with 11 bases of the junction left unmatched. CDR3 length: 14 amino acids. This CDR3 is CASSPTGSLLTQYF. CDR3 nucleotide sequence: TGTGCCAGCAGCCCGACAGGGTCTCTGCTTACGCAGTATTTT.

This clonotype was seen only a few times. V is TRBV7-2 and J is TRBJ1-1; D ambiguous. The CDR3 runs 12 residues. Germline V gene lookup returns CDR1 SGHTA and CDR2 FQGNSA. The germline V and J ends were trimmed by 5 bases and 11 bases, with 15 bases remaining between them. The CDR3 here is CASSPQAFRAFF. The DNA for the CDR3 is TGTGCCAGCAGCCCGCAAGCGTTTCGGGCTTTCTTT.

In this sample, this clonotype turned up a few times. V is TRBV10-3 and J is TRBJ2-3; no clear D gene. CDR3 length: 13 amino acids. Germline V gene sequence: CDR1 ENHRY, CDR2 SYGVKD. Trimming cost V 0 bases and J 7 bases, with 8 bases left between them. In nucleotides, the CDR3 is TGTGCCATCAGTGAGTCTAGGGTAAATACGCAGTATTTT. This sequence encodes CAISESRVNTQYF.

V is TRBV2 and J is TRBJ2-1; no clear D. Germline loops: CDR1 SNHLY, CDR2 FYNNEI. The CDR3 spans 14 residues. V was shortened by 7 bases and J by 4 bases, with 14 bases between the two germline ends. This chain's CDR3 is CASTGTPQYNEQFF. The CDR3 DNA reads as TGTGCCAGCACCGGCACACCCCAATACAATGAGCAGTTCTTC. The complete variable domain, with remaining parts taken from reference TRBV2 and TRBJ2-1, reads EPEVTQTPSHQVTQMGQEVILRCVPISNHLYFYWYRQILGQKVEFLVSFYNNEISEKSEIFDDQFSVERPDGSNFTLKIRSTKLEDSAMYFCASTGTPQYNEQFFGPGTRLTVL.

This clonotype was seen only a few times. The chain combines TRBV20-1 with TRBJ2-2; 10 positions agree with TRBD2. With 0 bases clipped from V and 1 base from J, the junction kept 8 bases outside the gene matches. There are 18 residues in the CDR3. Per the germline V gene, CDR1 is DFQATT and CDR2 is SNEGSKA (reference sequence). This chain's CDR3 is CSARDLRSSGGNTGELFF. Here the CDR3 DNA reads TGCAGTGCTAGAGATCTCCGCTCTAGCGGGGGGAACACCGGGGAGCTGTTTTTT.

This clonotype was observed at least ten times. The chain combines TRBV12-3 or TRBV12-4 with TRBJ2-5, with TRBD1 matching over 9 bases. The V gene end was trimmed by 5 bases and the J gene end by 5 bases; junction bases not matched to a gene: 6. This CDR3 spans 14 amino acids. The CDR3 spells CASSPWDRVETQYF. Here the CDR3 DNA reads TGTGCCAGCAGTCCGTGGGACAGGGTTGAGACCCAGTACTTC.

This clonotype was observed a few times. The DNA of the CDR3 is TGCAGTGCTAATCTCGGAGTCGGCTCGGAGACCCAGTACTTC. This gives the protein CSANLGVGSETQYF. This chain links TRBV20-1 with TRBJ2-5; no firm D call. The CDR3 has 14 amino acids. The germline V gene encodes CDR1 DFQATT and CDR2 SNEGSKA (reference sequence). V was clipped by 4 bases and J by 5 bases, with 17 bases between them.